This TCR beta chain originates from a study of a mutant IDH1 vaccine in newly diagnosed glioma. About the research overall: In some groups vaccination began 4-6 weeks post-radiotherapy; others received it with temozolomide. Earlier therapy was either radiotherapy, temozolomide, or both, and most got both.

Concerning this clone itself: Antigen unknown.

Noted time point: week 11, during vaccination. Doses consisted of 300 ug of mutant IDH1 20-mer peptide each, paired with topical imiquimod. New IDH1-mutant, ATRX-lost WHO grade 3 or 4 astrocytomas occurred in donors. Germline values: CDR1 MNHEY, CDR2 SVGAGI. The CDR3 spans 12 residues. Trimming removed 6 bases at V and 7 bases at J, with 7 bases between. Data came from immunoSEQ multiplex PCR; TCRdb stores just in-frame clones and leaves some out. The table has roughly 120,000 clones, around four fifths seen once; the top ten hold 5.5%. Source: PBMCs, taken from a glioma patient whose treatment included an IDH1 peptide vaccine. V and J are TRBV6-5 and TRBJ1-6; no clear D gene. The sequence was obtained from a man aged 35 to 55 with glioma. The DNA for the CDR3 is TGTGCCAGCAGCAAATTCAATTCACCCCTCCACTTT. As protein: CASSKFNSPLHF.